The 30 T cell receptor beta chains in this list originate from one sample, sequenced in a study of memory CD4+ T cells and cytomegalovirus serostatus. Sequencing was performed with immunoSEQ multiplex PCR; in TCRdb, only in-frame clones are kept and a portion is missing. In the table there are 45,000 or so clones, about 79% of which are singletons. Single viable CD3+CD4+CD8-CD45RO+ cells were sorted as the memory CD4+ T cells. The specimen was memory CD4+ T cells from blood. These receptors all come from an adult in good health and CMV-seronegative.

The V call is TRBV2, the J call TRBJ2-7; the D is unclear. CDR3 length: 12 amino acids. V lost 2 bases and J lost 7, with 9 bases in between. Per germline, CDR1 SNHLY and CDR2 FYNNEI. The CDR3 protein is CASSEMEWEQYF. For the CDR3, the DNA is TGTGCCAGCAGTGAAATGGAGTGGGAGCAGTACTTC.

The rearrangement joins TRBV6-6 to TRBJ2-7, with D tentatively TRBD2 (5 bases). The CDR3 has 15 residues. Between the trimmed V and J ends, which lost 2 bases and 5 bases, there was a span of 16 bases. Germline assignment: CDR1 MNHNY and CDR2 SVGAGI (reference sequence). CDR3 nucleotide sequence: TGTGCCAGCAGTTACGGTTTTGGGAGAGCCAACGAGCAGTACTTC. Protein product: CASSYGFGRANEQYF.

This chain connects TRBV7-9 to TRBJ2-3, with D perhaps TRBD1 or TRBD2 (5 bases each). V was trimmed by 6 bases and J by 0 bases, leaving 7 bases between them. Germline-derived CDR1 and CDR2 are SEHNR and FQNEAQ (reference sequence). The CDR3 runs 13 residues. The CDR3 nucleotides read TGTGCCAGCAGAAGGGACAGCACAGATACGCAGTATTTT. Protein sequence: CASRRDSTDTQYF.

The V gene is TRBV6-6, the J gene TRBJ1-3; D is undetermined. Germline CDR1 is MNHNY and CDR2 is SVGAGI (reference sequence). The length of the CDR3 is 15 residues. Trimming pared 6 bases from V and 0 bases from J, leaving 12 bases between. The CDR3 DNA reads TGTGCCAGCAGCTCCCAGGAAAGCTCTGGAAACACCATATATTTT. Translated, it gives CASSSQESSGNTIYF.

The J gene is TRBJ1-1, the V gene TRBV11-2; weak D call: TRBD1 (5 bases). This CDR3 is built from 15 residues. Germline values: CDR1 SGHAT, CDR2 FQNNGV. Trimming cost V 1 base and J 4 bases, with 13 bases left between them. DNA for the CDR3: TGTGCCAGCAGCTTAGCGGGGCGGGGGTTCACTGAAGCTTTCTTT. This codes for CASSLAGRGFTEAFF.

J is TRBJ2-3 and V is TRBV21-1; the DNA was not compared with TRBD2, the D call given in the table. TRBV21-1 is noted as a pseudogene. The CDR3 has 15 amino acids. The CDR3 DNA reads as TGTGCCAGCAGCAAAGGGGAGTGGAGCCCAGATACGCAGTATTTT. It encodes CASSKGEWSPDTQYF.

The rearrangement links TRBV5-4 to TRBJ2-1; D may be TRBD2 (5 bases). This CDR3 region has 14 residues. Between the trimmed V and J ends, which lost 0 bases and 8 bases, there was a span of 12 bases. Germline CDR1 and CDR2: SGHNT and YYREEE (reference sequence). DNA of the CDR3: TGTGCCAGCAGCTTGGGAGGGCCTAGAGATGAGCAGTTCTTC. Translated: CASSLGGPRDEQFF.

The rearrangement uses TRBV5-1 and TRBJ2-1; possible D gene TRBD2, 6 bases. There are 19 residues in the CDR3. V dropped 0 bases and J dropped 2 bases, with 21 bases sitting between them. CDR1 and CDR2 from the germline V gene are SGHRS and YFSETQ. CDR3 coding DNA: TGCGCCAGCAGCTTGGACGCCAGGAGGGCACTCAGCACCTACAATGAGCAGTTCTTC. The encoded protein is CASSLDARRALSTYNEQFF.

The chain has TRBV30 and TRBJ2-1; possibly TRBD2 for D (6 bases). V dropped 0 bases and J dropped 9 bases, with 12 bases sitting between them. This CDR3 has 13 residues. Germline loops: CDR1 GTSNPN, CDR2 SVGIG (reference sequence). The CDR3 loop is CAWSVSGLGEQFF. The CDR3 DNA sequence: TGTGCCTGGAGTGTGTCGGGACTGGGTGAGCAGTTCTTC.

The rearrangement links TRBV18 to TRBJ1-1, with 7 bases lining up with TRBD1. The CDR3 sequence is 15 residues long. Germline V gene lookup returns CDR1 KGHSH and CDR2 LQKENI. J was trimmed by 1 base and V by 2 bases; bases with no gene match: 4. The CDR3 is CASSPLRTGNTEAFF. As DNA, the CDR3 is TGTGCCAGCTCACCATTAAGGACAGGGAACACTGAAGCTTTCTTT.

The chain couples TRBV7-2 to TRBJ2-1; 9 nucleotides match TRBD2. The CDR3 is 16 residues long. The trim removed 0 bases at V and 10 bases at J, leaving 10 bases unmatched. The germline CDR1 and CDR2 sequences are SGHTA and FQGNSA. Here the CDR3 DNA reads TGTGCCAGCAGCTTAGCCGGCCGCGGGAGGGCCCCCGAGCAGTTCTTC. Translating it yields CASSLAGRGRAPEQFF.

J is TRBJ2-5 and V is TRBV4-2, with 11 positions matching TRBD2. The J call is in doubt because the DNA end fits TRBJ2-7 better. Germline CDR1 and CDR2: LGHNA and YNFKEQ. The CDR3 has 15 residues. The CDR3 region has the DNA TGTGCCAGCAGCCAAGGACTAGCGGGGAGCTACGAGCAGTACTTC. Translation: CASSQGLAGSYEQYF.

This clone was seen just once. V gene TRBV4-2 combines with J gene TRBJ2-1; unclear D gene. V dropped 0 bases and J dropped 8 bases, with 11 bases sitting between them. Germline V gene lookup returns CDR1 LGHNA and CDR2 YNFKEQ. CDR3 length equals 14 residues. The CDR3 spells CASSQDRQAHEQFF. DNA for the CDR3: TGTGCCAGCAGCCAAGATAGGCAGGCCCATGAGCAGTTCTTC.

The chain joins TRBV18 to TRBJ2-7; TRBD1 matches at 7 bases. CDR1 is KGHSH and CDR2 is LQKENI in the germline V gene. V lost 0 bases, J lost 4 bases, and 9 bases stayed unmatched. This CDR3 has 16 residues. CDR3 in DNA: TGTGCCAGCTCACCACCGTACGGGCAGGGGGATTACGAGCAGTACTTC. Encoded protein: CASSPPYGQGDYEQYF.

This clone was counted between two and nine times. The same CDR3 is also encoded by other DNA sequences in this sample. The genes are TRBV19 and TRBJ2-5; 8 bases are a match to TRBD2. The CDR3 sequence is 17 residues long. CDR1 is LNHDA and CDR2 is SQIVND in the germline V gene (reference sequence). The V and J ends lost 6 bases and 1 base, in that order; junction bases with no gene match: 13. CDR3 in amino acids: CASSRTSLAETQETQYF. DNA of the CDR3: TGTGCCAGTAGCCGCACCTCACTAGCGGAGACCCAAGAGACCCAGTACTTC.

There are a few counts of this clone. This sequence joins TRBV2 and TRBJ1-2; 9 bases match TRBD1. There are 14 residues in the CDR3. Germline V gives CDR1 SNHLY, CDR2 FYNNEI. V trimming: 5 bases; J trimming: 7 bases; junction bases outside the gene matches: 8. CDR3 nucleotides: TGTGCCAGCAGTACCGGGACAGGGAAAAGTGGCTACACCTTC. Its protein is CASSTGTGKSGYTF.

This clone was detected only a few times. The chain employs TRBV6-1 and TRBJ2-7; 7 bases line up with TRBD1. Looked up from germline, CDR1 is MNHNS and CDR2 is SASEGT. CDR3 length: 14 residues. V lost 3 bases and J lost 3; bases outside the gene matches: 5. The CDR3 region is CASSEWDRNYEQYF. CDR3 coding DNA: TGTGCCAGCAGTGAGTGGGACAGAAACTACGAGCAGTACTTC.

V is TRBV11-3 and J is TRBJ2-7, with D unresolved. V was shortened by 5 bases and J by 0 bases, with 8 bases between the two germline ends. Per germline, CDR1 SGHNT and CDR2 YENEEA. CDR3 length: 13 residues. CDR3 DNA: TGTGCCAGCAGCGCCGGTGGCTCCTACGAGCAGTACTTC. Its translation is CASSAGGSYEQYF.

This chain connects TRBV18 to TRBJ2-2; 10 nucleotides agree with TRBD2. Looked up from germline, CDR1 is KGHSH and CDR2 is LQKENI. This CDR3 region has 15 residues. Losses at the gene ends were 4 bases for V and 4 bases for J; bases not matched to a gene: 3. CDR3 amino acids: CASSLRTSGTGELFF. CDR3 nucleotides: TGTGCCAGCTCACTCCGGACTAGCGGCACCGGGGAGCTGTTTTTT.

The chain joins TRBV14 to TRBJ1-6; D is undetermined. This CDR3 is built from 14 residues. Trimming left V 0 bases short and J 10 bases short, with 10 bases between. Germline V gene lookup returns CDR1 SGHDN and CDR2 FVKESK. The CDR3 DNA is TGTGCCAGCAGCCAAGAAAGGAACTGGTCACCCCTCCACTTT. The encoded protein is CASSQERNWSPLHF. Full variable domain (rest looked up from reference TRBV14 and TRBJ1-6): EAGVTQFPSHSVIEKGQTVTLRCDPISGHDNLYWYRRVMGKEIKFLLHFVKESKQDESGMPNNRFLAERTGGTYSTLKVQPAELEDSGVYFCASSQERNWSPLHFGNGTRLTVT.

J is TRBJ2-5 and V is TRBV18; D ambiguous. With 2 bases removed from V and 4 bases from J, the gap between germline ends came to 5 bases. This CDR3 has 12 residues. Germline CDR1 is KGHSH and CDR2 is LQKENI. The CDR3 nucleotides read TGTGCCAGCTCACCAATGGGAGAGACCCAGTACTTC. Protein: CASSPMGETQYF. Drawing the rest from reference TRBV18 and TRBJ2-5, the complete variable domain is NAGVMQNPRHLVRRRGQEARLRCSPMKGHSHVYWYRQLPEEGLKFMVYLQKENIIDESGMPKERFSAEFPKEGPSILRIQQVVRGDSAAYFCASSPMGETQYFGPGTRLLVL.

V is TRBV12-5 and J is TRBJ1-1; 8 bases map to TRBD1. CDR1 LGHNT and CDR2 FRNRAP come from the germline V gene. The CDR3 runs 15 residues. The trim removed 0 bases at V and 3 bases at J, leaving 3 bases unmatched. The CDR3 protein is CASGLVLTGDTEAFF. DNA of the CDR3: TGTGCTAGTGGTTTGGTATTGACAGGGGACACTGAAGCTTTCTTT.

The CDR3 region has the DNA TGTGCCAGCAGCTTAGTCGGGATAGGGGTCACAGATACGCAGTATTTT. This sequence encodes CASSLVGIGVTDTQYF. The gene calls are TRBV7-2 and TRBJ2-3; D is possibly TRBD1 or TRBD2 (5 bases each). Germline V CDR1 and CDR2: SGHTA, FQGNSA. The CDR3 loop spans 16 amino acids. Trimming stripped 1 base from V and 2 bases from J, with 13 bases between.

The rearrangement joins TRBV9 to TRBJ2-5, with D perhaps given as TRBD1 or TRBD2 (5 bases each). Germline V gene lookup returns CDR1 SGDLS and CDR2 YYNGEE. The CDR3 contains 14 residues. With 4 bases removed from V and 5 bases from J, the gap between germline ends came to 15 bases. The CDR3 DNA reads as TGTGCCAGCAGCCCCGATGGGGGAAGGGAGACCCAGTACTTC. This sequence encodes CASSPDGGRETQYF.

The chain couples TRBV2 to TRBJ1-6, with D uncertain. Per germline, CDR1 SNHLY and CDR2 FYNNEI. The CDR3 sequence is 14 residues long. V dropped 0 bases and J dropped 9 bases, with 9 bases sitting between them. CDR3 loop: CASSEAGHSSPLHF. The CDR3 coding sequence is TGTGCCAGCAGTGAAGCGGGTCACAGTTCACCCCTCCACTTT.

The V and J genes are TRBV7-3 and TRBJ2-5; a weak D match, TRBD2 (6 bases). In germline, CDR1 is SGHTA, CDR2 FQGTGA. Trimming removed 5 bases from V and 4 bases from J, with 11 bases in between. This CDR3 has 13 residues. Here the CDR3 DNA reads TGTGCCAGCAGCCGGGGGTACAGAGAGACCCAGTACTTC. Translated: CASSRGYRETQYF. The whole variable domain, remainder taken from reference TRBV7-3 and TRBJ2-5, is GAGVSQTPSNKVTEKGKYVELRCDPISGHTALYWYRQSLGQGPEFLIYFQGTGAADDSGLPNDRFFAVRPEGSVSTLKIQRTERGDSAVYLCASSRGYRETQYFGPGTRLLVL.

This chain uses TRBV7-9 with TRBJ1-4; 7 bases map to TRBD1. The CDR3 spans 15 residues. The V gene's germline CDR1 is SEHNR and CDR2 FQNEAQ (reference sequence). Trimming took 8 bases from V and 11 from J; bases not matched to a gene: 17. CDR3 nucleotides: TGTGCCAGCGCTAAGGGAGGGGGCGAAGTTCACAAACTGTTTTTT. Protein product: CASAKGGGEVHKLFF.

This chain connects TRBV18 to TRBJ1-2, with D perhaps TRBD1 (6 bases). Germline V gene data show CDR1 as KGHSH and CDR2 as LQKENI. V was clipped by 1 base and J by 2 bases, with 14 bases between them. The CDR3 is 16 amino acids. This chain's CDR3 is CASSPLPAGANYGYTF. The CDR3 DNA reads as TGTGCCAGCTCACCACTTCCGGCAGGGGCCAACTATGGCTACACCTTC.

DNA for the CDR3: TGCGCCAGCAGTACGGGTGTAGATACGCAGTATTTT. Translated, it gives CASSTGVDTQYF. V usage is TRBV10-1 and J usage is TRBJ2-3; no reliable D call. The V end lost 5 bases, the J end lost 5 bases, and 8 bases lay between the germline ends. The CDR3 contains 12 residues. Germline CDR1 and CDR2: WNHNN and SYGVQD (reference sequence).

The chain employs TRBV29-1 and TRBJ1-1; D remains ambiguous. V lost 4 bases and J 1 base, leaving 13 bases between the germline ends. Germline V gene data show CDR1 as SQVTM and CDR2 as ANQGSEA. This CDR3 region has 14 residues. CDR3 bases: TGCAGCGTTGTTGGGGATTTGGGGAACACTGAAGCTTTCTTT. Its protein is CSVVGDLGNTEAFF.